The 8 T cell receptor beta chains presented below share a single source sample, sequenced in a study of blood T cell repertoires in COVID-19. Repertoires were generated with immunoSEQ multiplex PCR, while TCRdb's copy carries only in-frame clones and drops some. In the table there are under 200,000 clones, roughly 85% of which are singletons. The specimen sequenced was PBMCs or T cells enriched from blood (not recorded which). These receptors all come from a woman between 45 and 65 years old who had recovered from COVID-19.

The V call is TRBV15, the J call TRBJ2-5; the match to TRBD1 covers 7 bases. The germline CDR1 and CDR2 sequences are LNHNV and YYDKDF (reference sequence). The length of the CDR3 is 13 residues. Trimming cost V 4 bases and J 4 bases; bases outside gene matches: 3. This CDR3 reads CATSNRTGETQYF. DNA of the CDR3: TGTGCCACCAGCAACCGGACAGGAGAGACCCAGTACTTC.

The genes are TRBV3-1 (or the pseudogene TRBV3-2) and TRBJ2-5; 7 bases agree with TRBD2. J was trimmed by 2 bases and V by 6 bases; bases with no gene match: 9. The V gene's germline CDR1 is LGHDT and CDR2 YNNKEL (reference sequence). The CDR3 is made up of 15 amino acids. The CDR3 loop is CASRARGNNQETQYF. Written as DNA, the CDR3 is TGTGCCAGCAGGGCGCGGGGGAATAATCAAGAGACCCAGTACTTC.

The sample holds a few counts of this clone. The chain uses TRBV5-1 and TRBJ2-2, with TRBD1 identical over 7 bases. Trimming took 3 bases from V and 5 from J; bases not matched to a gene: 7. The CDR3 length is 15 residues. Germline assignment: CDR1 SGHRS and CDR2 YFSETQ. As DNA, the CDR3 is TGCGCCAGCAGCTGGGGACAGAACCGTACCGGGGAGCTGTTTTTT. This translates into CASSWGQNRTGELFF.

The chain combines TRBV5-1 with TRBJ1-3; D uncertain. The CDR3 is made up of 16 amino acids. Germline loops: CDR1 SGHRS, CDR2 YFSETQ. V was pared by 4 bases and J by 2 bases, with 16 bases between. The CDR3 DNA reads TGCGCCAGCAGCCCGGCCCTGGGAGGAGCTGGAAACACCATATATTTT. Encoded protein: CASSPALGGAGNTIYF.

Here the CDR3 reads CASSLIQGRDTF. The CDR3 nucleotides read TGTGCCAGCAGCTTAATACAGGGCCGGGACACCTTC. The chain employs TRBV7-2 and TRBJ1-2; tentative D call: TRBD1 (6 bases). Germline V lookup: CDR1 SGHTA, CDR2 FQGNSA. V lost 2 bases to trimming and J lost 12 bases, with 13 bases between them. CDR3 length equals 12 residues.

The chain joins TRBV11-3 to TRBJ2-5, with 8 bases aligning to TRBD1. Germline CDR1 SGHNT, CDR2 YENEEA. CDR3 length: 17 amino acids. J gave up 7 bases and V 1 base, and 14 bases lay outside the gene matches. The CDR3 DNA follows: TGTGCCAGCAGCTTAGGGGGCTGGACAGGGAGTGGGGTGACCCAGTACTTC. Its translation: CASSLGGWTGSGVTQYF.

The V gene is TRBV29-1, the J gene TRBJ2-2, with D possibly being TRBD1 (6 bases). The CDR3 has 13 residues. Per the germline V gene, CDR1 is SQVTM and CDR2 is ANQGSEA. Trimming stripped 0 bases from V and 9 bases from J, with 11 bases between. The CDR3 DNA reads as TGCAGCGTTGAAGACCAGGGGTCCCGGGAGCTGTTTTTT. Protein sequence: CSVEDQGSRELFF.

The chain employs TRBV4-3 and TRBJ1-3, with D unclear. The CDR3 is made up of 18 amino acids. V dropped 1 base and J dropped 4 bases, with 20 bases sitting between them. Germline V gene data show CDR1 as LGHNA and CDR2 as YSLEER. The CDR3 loop reads CASSQGVGPRLAGNTIYF. For the CDR3, the DNA is TGCGCCAGCAGCCAAGGGGTCGGCCCTCGACTGGCCGGAAACACCATATATTTT.